This is a list of T cell receptor beta chains from one sample in a study of shared clonotypes between healthy human individuals. The protocol was immunoSEQ multiplex PCR, while the TCRdb copy is restricted to in-frame clones and leaves out a portion. The repertoire holds some 1 million clones, about 75% seen once, with about 1.4% in the top ten. Sequenced sample: memory CD4+ T cells sorted from blood. The source of these receptors is a man between 18 and 35 years old in good health. The CDR3 runs from the conserved cysteine through the conserved F or W. D genes are given only for firm matches. A row's size may be missing; if present it is once, few, many or a size class.

NA	TRBV5-1	TRBD1	TRBJ2-7	TGCGCCAGCAGCTTGGGACAGGGGGCAACCCAACTGCAGTACTTC	CASSLGQGATQLQYF
NA	TRBV6-5	NA	TRBJ1-1	TGTGCCAGCAGTTATCTTCGAGGGGTCGGGGATGAGGCTTTCTTT	CASSYLRGVGDEAFF
NA	TRBV11-2	TRBD2	TRBJ2-7	TGTGCCAGCAGCATATTGACTAGCGGGGTGGGCTACGAGCAGTACTTC	CASSILTSGVGYEQYF
few	TRBV4-2	TRBD2	TRBJ2-7	TGTGCCAGCAGCCAAGAATGGACTAGCGCCACGTACGAGCAGTACTTC	CASSQEWTSATYEQYF
NA	TRBV4-1	TRBD2	TRBJ2-4	TGCGCCAGCAGCCAAGGTGGCGGGGGAAACATTCAGTACTTC	CASSQGGGGNIQYF
once	TRBV18	NA	TRBJ2-5	TGTGCCAGCTCATGGCAGTCGCAAGAGACCCAGTACTTC	CASSWQSQETQYF
NA	TRBV5-8	NA	TRBJ1-5	TGTGCCAGCAGCTTGGAAGGGGGATTAATTGGCAATCAGCCCCAGCATTTT	CASSLEGGLIGNQPQHF
NA	TRBV6-1	TRBD1	TRBJ2-2	TGTGCCAGCAGTGCGAAGGCGGGACAGGCCAACACCGGGGAGCTGTTTTTT	CASSAKAGQANTGELFF
NA	TRBV28	TRBD1	TRBJ1-4	TGTGCCAGCAGCCAGGGGGGAACTAATGAAAAACTGTTTTTT	CASSQGGTNEKLFF
NA	TRBV28	TRBD1	TRBJ1-6	TGTGCCAGCAGCCCTGACAGGGGAGGGTCACCCCTCCACTTT	CASSPDRGGSPLHF
NA	TRBV5-6	TRBD2	TRBJ2-2	TGTGCCAGCAGGACGGGGGGATTGAACACCGGGGAGCTGTTTTTT	CASRTGGLNTGELFF
NA	TRBV5-1	TRBD1	TRBJ1-2	TGCGCCAGCAGCGATTCCGGGACAGGGTACTATGGCTACACCTTC	CASSDSGTGYYGYTF
many	TRBV10-3	NA	TRBJ2-3	TGTGCCATCAGGAGACAGGAGCTGACGGCAGATACGCAGTATTTT	CAIRRQELTADTQYF
NA	TRBV6-5	NA	TRBJ2-3	TGTGCCAGCAGTGCCGCCGCTGGAACCGATACGCAGTATTTT	CASSAAAGTDTQYF
NA	TRBV9	TRBD2	TRBJ2-3	TGTGCCAGCAGCGTAGTGGCTAGCGGGAGCACAGATACGCAGTATTTT	CASSVVASGSTDTQYF
NA	TRBV2	TRBD2	TRBJ2-1	TGTGCCAGCAGGACGGGACTAGCGGGATACAATGAGCAGTTCTTC	CASRTGLAGYNEQFF
NA	TRBV25-1	NA	TRBJ2-7	TGTGCCAGCTCCCCCCCCTCTAGCCGCGAGCAGTACTTC	CASSPPSSREQYF
few	TRBV7-9	NA	TRBJ1-2	TGTGCCAGCAGCTTAGAGGGGAGGGCTGGCTACACCTTC	CASSLEGRAGYTF
NA	TRBV9	TRBD2	TRBJ2-2	TGTGCCAGCAGCCCACGATGGGGTAGCGGGAGTAAGAACACCGGGGAGCTGTTTTTT	CASSPRWGSGSKNTGELFF
NA	TRBV27	NA	TRBJ2-7	TGTGCCAGCAGTTCCGAGGTCGCTTACGAGCAGTACTTC	CASSSEVAYEQYF
many	TRBV18	TRBD1	TRBJ1-2	TGTGCCAGCTCACCGCGGACAGGGGACGGCTACACCTTC	CASSPRTGDGYTF
NA	TRBV14	NA	TRBJ1-1	TGTGCCACCGGACGGTTGAACACTGAAGCTTTCTTT	CATGRLNTEAFF
NA	TRBV11-3	TRBD2	TRBJ2-2	TGTGCCAGCAGCTTAGACCCCCTACTAGCGGGGGGGCCCAACACCGGGGAGCTGTTTTTT	CASSLDPLLAGGPNTGELFF